A selection of T cell receptor beta chains follows, all from one sample in a study of T cell responses to AZD1222 COVID-19 vaccine. Generated by immunoSEQ multiplex PCR, the TCRdb table keeps only in-frame clones and is missing some. Here the sample spans some 150,000 clones, around 92% being singletons. The specimen was peripheral blood, collected on day 0 of AZD1222 vaccination. The source of these receptors is an adult in good health. The CDR3 runs from the conserved cysteine through the conserved F or W. Each record gives: D gene, V gene, clone size, J gene, CDR3 DNA, CDR3 protein. The D gene is left open where the match is weak. For some rows the clone size is stated as once, few or many, or as a class when expanded; others skip it.

TRBD2	TRBV7-2	-	TRBJ2-1	TGTGCCAGCAGCTTAGGAAGACTAGCGGGGGCGGATGAGCAGTTCTTC	CASSLGRLAGADEQFF
-	TRBV7-9	-	TRBJ1-1	TGTGCCAGCAGCTTAGAAGGGGGGCGGACTGAAGCTTTCTTT	CASSLEGGRTEAFF
-	TRBV2	-	TRBJ1-5	TGTGCCAGCAGTGGGGACGGAGAAAATCAGCCCCAGCATTTT	CASSGDGENQPQHF
-	TRBV20-1	-	TRBJ1-6	TGCAGTGCTAGTTTGGGAAGCCCCTATAATTCACCCCTCCACTTT	CSASLGSPYNSPLHF
-	TRBV7-6	-	TRBJ1-5	TGTGCCAGCAGCTTAGCGGGGGGTAATCAGCCCCAGCATTTT	CASSLAGGNQPQHF
-	TRBV11-2	-	TRBJ2-7	TGTGCCAGCAGCTTAGAACACTACGAGCAGTACTTC	CASSLEHYEQYF
TRBD1	TRBV9	-	TRBJ2-2	TGTGCCAGCAGCATTCAGGGGGTCTTAACCGGGGAGCTGTTTTTT	CASSIQGVLTGELFF
-	TRBV25-1	-	TRBJ2-5	TGTGCCAGCGCAGGGGATGGGGAGACCCAGTACTTC	CASAGDGETQYF
-	TRBV19	-	TRBJ1-1	TGTGCCAGTAGTATAGTGTCTACCGGGGCCGTAGGGGCTGAAGCTTTCTTT	CASSIVSTGAVGAEAFF
-	TRBV3-1/TRBV3-2	-	TRBJ1-5	TGTGCCAGCAGCCCTAGTAGAATCGGTCAGCCCCAGCATTTT	CASSPSRIGQPQHF
-	TRBV2	-	TRBJ2-1	TGTGCCAGCAGTGACTGGCAGGGGTACAATGAGCAGTTCTTC	CASSDWQGYNEQFF
-	TRBV7-9	-	TRBJ1-2	TGTGCCAGCAGCTTTGGCGCGGTAACAGATTATGGCTACACCTTC	CASSFGAVTDYGYTF
TRBD1	TRBV11-3	-	TRBJ1-1	TGTGCCAGCAGCTTAGAAGGACAGGCGCGGGCTGAAGCTTTCTTT	CASSLEGQARAEAFF
-	TRBV5-1	-	TRBJ2-3	TGCGCCAGCGCCCAAGGGGGGACTAGCACAGATACGCAGTATTTT	CASAQGGTSTDTQYF
-	TRBV6-1	-	TRBJ2-7	TGTGCCAGCAAACCGGGACACCCATCTGGGGAGCAGTACTTC	CASKPGHPSGEQYF
-	TRBV2	-	TRBJ1-5	TGTGCCAGCAGTGAAGGGCCGCCAGGGCAGCCCCAGCATTTT	CASSEGPPGQPQHF
-	TRBV18	-	TRBJ2-1	TGTGCCAGCTCACCACCGCCCAGCTCCTACAATGAGCAGTTCTTC	CASSPPPSSYNEQFF
-	TRBV4-1	-	TRBJ1-3	TGCGCCAGCAACCCCGTCCTCTCTGGAAACACCATATATTTT	CASNPVLSGNTIYF
TRBD1	TRBV9	-	TRBJ1-1	TGTGCCAGCAGCGTAGGCGGCAGGGGGCTTGGTACTGAAGCTTTCTTT	CASSVGGRGLGTEAFF
-	TRBV12-5	-	TRBJ1-6	TGTGCTAGTGGTTTCTTGGGGAGCTCCTATAATTCACCCCTCCACTTT	CASGFLGSSYNSPLHF
-	TRBV30	-	TRBJ2-7	TGTGCCTGGGAAAAGACAGGCTACGAGCAGTACTTC	CAWEKTGYEQYF
-	TRBV24-1	-	TRBJ1-4	TGTGCCACCAGTGATCCGACAGATCCGGCCGGAAAACTGTTTTTT	CATSDPTDPAGKLFF
-	TRBV6-2/TRBV6-3	-	TRBJ2-7	TGTGCCAGCAGTTCCCGTAATCCAGAATACGAGCAGTACTTC	CASSSRNPEYEQYF
-	TRBV28	-	TRBJ2-3	TGTGCCAGCAGGTTCTGGGGAAGGGGGGGCACAGATACGCAGTATTTT	CASRFWGRGGTDTQYF
-	TRBV29-1	-	TRBJ1-1	TGCAGCGTTGTCGACCCGGGGGACACTGAAGCTTTCTTT	CSVVDPGDTEAFF
TRBD2	TRBV15	once	TRBJ2-5	TGTGCCACCAGCACCGCAGCGGGGGGACTCCAAGAGACCCAGTACTTC	CATSTAAGGLQETQYF
-	TRBV5-1	-	TRBJ1-1	TGCGCCAGCAGCTTGGTCTCTGGGGACACTGAAGCTTTCTTT	CASSLVSGDTEAFF
TRBD1	TRBV27	-	TRBJ2-5	TGTGCCAGCAGTTTAGGGACAGGAGGCTTAGAGACCCAGTACTTC	CASSLGTGGLETQYF
TRBD1	TRBV5-4	-	TRBJ2-7	TGTGCCAGCAGCTTGTACAGGGGCTACGAGCAGTACTTC	CASSLYRGYEQYF
-	TRBV5-4	-	TRBJ1-4	TGTGCCAGCAGCCCTCCCGGAGGGGAAAAACTGTTTTTT	CASSPPGGEKLFF
TRBD2	TRBV11-3	-	TRBJ2-5	TGTGCCAGCAGCTTAGGGGGGACTAGCGGGGGCCAAGAGACCCAGTACTTC	CASSLGGTSGGQETQYF
-	TRBV6-2/TRBV6-3	-	TRBJ2-7	TGTGCCAGCAGTTACTTCCTAGGCGCCTACGAGCAGTACTTC	CASSYFLGAYEQYF
TRBD2	TRBV15	-	TRBJ2-1	TGTGCCACCAGCAGAGCGGACCGGGGACTAGCGGGGGGTGATCGGTATGAGCAGTTCTTC	CATSRADRGLAGGDRYEQFF
-	TRBV3-1/TRBV3-2	-	TRBJ1-3	TGTGCCAGCAGCCCCGGGACGAACTCTGGAAACACCATATATTTT	CASSPGTNSGNTIYF
TRBD2	TRBV2	-	TRBJ2-3	TGTGCCAGCACCTCGGGGGGGCTGGGACTAGCGGGGGCCTCCTTCGGGCTGGATACGCAGTATTTT	CASTSGGLGLAGASFGLDTQYF
-	TRBV6-6	-	TRBJ1-2	TGTGCCAGCAAGGGAGGGTCAGGAGGCTACACCTTC	CASKGGSGGYTF
-	TRBV10-3	-	TRBJ1-5	TGTGCCATCAGTGAGGCGGGTAGCAATCAGCCCCAGCATTTT	CAISEAGSNQPQHF
-	TRBV20-1	-	TRBJ1-1	TGCAGTGCTAGCCGGGACATTGAAGCTTTCTTT	CSASRDIEAFF
TRBD2	TRBV23-1	-	TRBJ2-2	TGCGCCAGCAGTCTGTCAAGTTCGGGAGGAAAGACCGGGGAGCTGTTTTTT	CASSLSSSGGKTGELFF
TRBD1	TRBV19	-	TRBJ1-4	TGTGCCAGTAGCCCGAGGGACAGGATTAATGAAAAACTGTTTTTT	CASSPRDRINEKLFF
-	TRBV7-2	-	TRBJ1-1	TGTGCCAGCAGCTCCCGCATAGGAACTGAAGCTTTCTTT	CASSSRIGTEAFF
-	TRBV7-2	-	TRBJ2-7	TGTGCCAGCAAGGGGTACGTCGCCTACGAGCAGTACTTC	CASKGYVAYEQYF
-	TRBV7-6	-	TRBJ2-3	TGTGCCAGCAGCTTCGAAAGGGCCTTCACAGATACGCAGTATTTT	CASSFERAFTDTQYF
-	TRBV7-2	once	TRBJ1-3	TGTGCCAGCAGCTTCCTTGCTAGGGGGTTCAGTGGAAACACCATATATTTT	CASSFLARGFSGNTIYF
-	TRBV11-3	-	TRBJ1-1	TGTGCCAGCAGCCCATCTACAGGGTCCTCTACTGAAGCTTTCTTT	CASSPSTGSSTEAFF
TRBD2	TRBV7-9	-	TRBJ2-3	TGTGCCAGCAGCCCTAAGCGGGGCCTTGGGTTAGATACGCAGTATTTT	CASSPKRGLGLDTQYF
-	TRBV5-4	once	TRBJ1-2	TGTGCCAGCAGCTTGGATGAGTATGGCTACACCTTC	CASSLDEYGYTF
-	TRBV2	once	TRBJ2-5	TGTGCCAGCAGTCCCCAAGCAGAGACCCAGTACTTC	CASSPQAETQYF
TRBD1	TRBV4-1	-	TRBJ1-3	TGCGCCAGCAGCCAAGGACAGGGGACTGGAAACACCATATATTTT	CASSQGQGTGNTIYF
TRBD1	TRBV2	-	TRBJ1-2	TGTGCCAGCAGTGAGGCAGGGGGTGGGCCTGGCTACACCTTC	CASSEAGGGPGYTF
TRBD2	TRBV6-5	-	TRBJ2-7	TGTGCCAGCAGCCTGGGGACTAGCGGGGACAAGCAGTACTTC	CASSLGTSGDKQYF